The clone carrying this TCR beta chain was observed at least ten times. Its antigen is unidentified. This specimen comes from a study of Graves' ophthalmopathy and Graves' hyperthyroidism. Findings and limits, study-wide: Most thyroid clonotypes with frequency above 0.001 were detected in blood too.

The sequenced template was RNA, covering the TCR beta CDR3 region. The first round was an RT-PCR with HTBI primers, and the second round was a multiplex PCR. TCRdb reprocessed the multiplex PCR reads with MiXCR, giving one entry per CDR3 protein. The sample lists about 200,000 distinct CDR3 sequences, less than 30% occurring once. The V gene end was trimmed by 4 bases and the J gene end by 5 bases; junction bases not matched to a gene: 9. The CDR3 loop spans 16 amino acids. Germline V gene data show CDR1 as MDHEN and CDR2 as SYDVKM. The sequence came from a man aged 50-60 years with Graves' ophthalmopathy. The rearrangement joins TRBV28 to TRBJ1-5, with TRBD1 matching over 9 bases. Input material: peripheral blood. The CDR3 is CASSSTTGGFYQPQHF. The CDR3 region has the DNA TGTGCCAGCAGTTCAACTACAGGGGGCTTCTATCAGCCCCAGCATTTT.